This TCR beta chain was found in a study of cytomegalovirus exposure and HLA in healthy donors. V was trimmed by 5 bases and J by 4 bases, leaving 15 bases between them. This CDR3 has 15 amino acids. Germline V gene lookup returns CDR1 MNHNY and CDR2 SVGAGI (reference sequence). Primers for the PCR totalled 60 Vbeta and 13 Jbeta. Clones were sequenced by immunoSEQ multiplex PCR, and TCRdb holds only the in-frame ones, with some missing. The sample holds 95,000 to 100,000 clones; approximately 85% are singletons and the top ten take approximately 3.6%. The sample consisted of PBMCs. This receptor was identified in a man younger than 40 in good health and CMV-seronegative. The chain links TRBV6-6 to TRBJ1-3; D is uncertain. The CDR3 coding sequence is TGTGCCAGCAGTCGTAGAGACACCCGGGGAAACACCATATATTTT. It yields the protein CASSRRDTRGNTIYF.